The sequence of this T cell receptor beta chain was determined in a study of T cell clonality in common variable immunodeficiency. In its sample, this clone was seen a few times. Its target is not known. The read finishes 3 residues shy of the CDR3 end, and the germline J gene is used to complete it. The CDR3 extends over 15 amino acids. Germline V gene sequence: CDR1 KGHSH, CDR2 LQKENI. Repertoires were generated with immunoSEQ multiplex PCR, while TCRdb's copy carries only in-frame clones and drops some. The table lists about 43,000 clones, with no singletons. Overall study results and limits: Compared with controls, CVID subjects had fewer shared TCRbeta clones.

This TCR was sampled from a person aged 18-70 years in good health. Material: peripheral blood mononuclear cells. The genes are TRBV18 and TRBJ1-2; D ambiguous. Partial CDR3 DNA: TGTGCCAGCTCACCCGAGGCCCCGAAAGGCAACGAC. Protein product: CASSPEAPKGND. The whole CDR3 protein reads CASSPEAPKGNDYTF.